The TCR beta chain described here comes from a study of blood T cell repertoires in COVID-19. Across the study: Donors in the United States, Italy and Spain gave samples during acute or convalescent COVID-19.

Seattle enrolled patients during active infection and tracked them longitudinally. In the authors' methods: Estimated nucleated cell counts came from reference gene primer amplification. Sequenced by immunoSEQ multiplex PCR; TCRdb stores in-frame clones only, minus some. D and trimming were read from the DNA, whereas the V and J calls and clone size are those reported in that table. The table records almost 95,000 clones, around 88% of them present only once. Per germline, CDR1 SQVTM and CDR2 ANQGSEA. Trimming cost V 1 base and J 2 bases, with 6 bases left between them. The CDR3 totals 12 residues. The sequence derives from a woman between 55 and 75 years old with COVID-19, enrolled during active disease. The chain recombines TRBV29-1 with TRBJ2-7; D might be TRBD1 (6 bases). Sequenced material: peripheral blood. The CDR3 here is CSVEAGAYEQYF. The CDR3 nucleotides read TGCAGCGTTGAAGCAGGGGCCTACGAGCAGTACTTC.